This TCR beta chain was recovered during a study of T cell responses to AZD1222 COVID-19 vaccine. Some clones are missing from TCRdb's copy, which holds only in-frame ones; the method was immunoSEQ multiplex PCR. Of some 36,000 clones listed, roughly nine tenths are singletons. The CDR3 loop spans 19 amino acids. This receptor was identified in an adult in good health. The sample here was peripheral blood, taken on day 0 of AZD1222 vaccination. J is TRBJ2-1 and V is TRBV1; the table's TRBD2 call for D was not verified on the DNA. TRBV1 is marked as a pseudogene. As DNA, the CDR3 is TGCACCAGCAGTCACAAGAATATGGCAGCGGGGGGCTTCTACAATGAGCAGTTCTTC. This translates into CTSSHKNMAAGGFYNEQFF.